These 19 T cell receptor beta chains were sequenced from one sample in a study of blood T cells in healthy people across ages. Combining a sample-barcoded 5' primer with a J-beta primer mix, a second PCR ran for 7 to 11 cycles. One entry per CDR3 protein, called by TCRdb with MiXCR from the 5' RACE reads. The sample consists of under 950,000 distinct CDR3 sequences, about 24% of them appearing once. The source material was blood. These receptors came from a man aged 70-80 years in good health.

The DNA for the CDR3 is TGTGCCAGCAGCTTAGTTCTCAGTACCGGGGAGCTGTTTTTT. Translation gives CASSLVLSTGELFF. This rearrangement joins TRBV11-2 to TRBJ2-2; no clear D gene. The CDR3 length is 14 residues. V shed 1 base and J shed 5 bases, with 8 bases lying between them. Germline loops: CDR1 SGHAT, CDR2 FQNNGV.

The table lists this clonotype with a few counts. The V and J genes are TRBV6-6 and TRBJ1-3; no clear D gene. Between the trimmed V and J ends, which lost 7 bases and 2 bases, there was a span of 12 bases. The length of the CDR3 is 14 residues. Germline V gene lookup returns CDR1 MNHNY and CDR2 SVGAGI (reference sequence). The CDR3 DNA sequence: TGTGCCAGCAAACGTTTAGAAGCTGGAAACACCATATATTTT. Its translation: CASKRLEAGNTIYF.

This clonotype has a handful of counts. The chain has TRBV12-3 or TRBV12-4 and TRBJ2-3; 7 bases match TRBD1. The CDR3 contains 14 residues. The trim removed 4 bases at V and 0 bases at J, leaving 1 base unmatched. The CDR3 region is CASSWDRSTDTQYF. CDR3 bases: TGTGCCAGCAGTTGGGACAGAAGCACAGATACGCAGTATTTT.

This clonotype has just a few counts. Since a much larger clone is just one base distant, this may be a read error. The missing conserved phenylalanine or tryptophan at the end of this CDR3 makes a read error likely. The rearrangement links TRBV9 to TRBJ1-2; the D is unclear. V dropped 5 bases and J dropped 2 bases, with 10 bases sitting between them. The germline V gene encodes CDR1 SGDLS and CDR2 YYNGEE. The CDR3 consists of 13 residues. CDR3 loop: CASSRDGNYGYTL. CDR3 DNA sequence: TGTGCCAGCAGTCGCGACGGGAACTATGGCTACACCCTC.

The CDR3 loop is CASSTLAGVFTDTQYF. The CDR3 nucleotides are TGTGCCAGCAGTACCCTAGCGGGAGTATTCACAGATACGCAGTATTTT. This chain connects TRBV6-5 to TRBJ2-3; the match to TRBD2 covers 10 bases. The CDR3 extends over 16 amino acids. J gave up 2 bases and V 5 bases, and 7 bases lay outside the gene matches. Germline V gene lookup returns CDR1 MNHEY and CDR2 SVGAGI.

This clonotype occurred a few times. This CDR3 is CATGRAGSYNEQFF. The CDR3 bases are TGTGCCACCGGGCGGGCCGGCTCCTACAATGAGCAGTTCTTC. This rearrangement joins TRBV6-2 or TRBV6-3 to TRBJ2-1; tentative D call: TRBD2 (5 bases). Germline V gene sequence: CDR1 MNHEY, CDR2 SVGEGT. This CDR3 has 14 residues. V lost 10 bases, J lost 0 bases, and 13 bases lay in between.

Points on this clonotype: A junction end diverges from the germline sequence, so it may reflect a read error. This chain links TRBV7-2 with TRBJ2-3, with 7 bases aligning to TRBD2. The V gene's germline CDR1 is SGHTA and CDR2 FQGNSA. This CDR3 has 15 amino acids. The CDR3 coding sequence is TGTGCCAGCAGCTTCCGGACTAGTGGCACAGATGCGCAGTATTTT. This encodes CASSFRTSGTDAQYF.

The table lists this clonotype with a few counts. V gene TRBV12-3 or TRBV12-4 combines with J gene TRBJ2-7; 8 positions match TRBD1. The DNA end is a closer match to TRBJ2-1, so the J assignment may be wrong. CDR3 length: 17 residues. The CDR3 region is CASSPWTGSEGSNEQFF. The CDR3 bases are TGTGCCAGCAGTCCCTGGACAGGGTCTGAAGGGAGCAATGAGCAGTTCTTC.

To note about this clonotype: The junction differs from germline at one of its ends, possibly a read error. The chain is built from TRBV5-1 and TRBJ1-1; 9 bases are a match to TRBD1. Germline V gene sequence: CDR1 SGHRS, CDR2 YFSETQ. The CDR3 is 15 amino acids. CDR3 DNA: TGCGCCAGCAGCTTGTCAGGGACAGGGAATACTGGAGCTTTCTTT. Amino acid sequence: CASSLSGTGNTGAFF. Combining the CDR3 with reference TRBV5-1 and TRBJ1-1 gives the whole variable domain KAGVTQTPRYLIKTRGQQVTLSCSPISGHRSVSWYQQTPGQGLQFLFEYFSETQRNKGNFPGRFSGRQFSNSRSEMNVSTLELGDSALYLCASSLSGTGNTGAFFGQGTRLTVV.

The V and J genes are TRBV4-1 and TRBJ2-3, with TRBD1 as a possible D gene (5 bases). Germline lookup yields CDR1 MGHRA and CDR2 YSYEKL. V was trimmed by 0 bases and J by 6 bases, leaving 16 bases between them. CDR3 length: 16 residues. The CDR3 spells CASSQEVARDADTQYF. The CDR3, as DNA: TGCGCCAGCAGCCAAGAAGTTGCCAGGGATGCTGATACGCAGTATTTT.

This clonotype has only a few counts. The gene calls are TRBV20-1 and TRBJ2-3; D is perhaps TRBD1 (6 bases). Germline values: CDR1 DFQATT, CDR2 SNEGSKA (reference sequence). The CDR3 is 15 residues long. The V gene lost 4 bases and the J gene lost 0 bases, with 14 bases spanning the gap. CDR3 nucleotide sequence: TGCAGTGCTAACCGCAGGGGAAAGAGCACAGATACGCAGTATTTT. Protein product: CSANRRGKSTDTQYF.

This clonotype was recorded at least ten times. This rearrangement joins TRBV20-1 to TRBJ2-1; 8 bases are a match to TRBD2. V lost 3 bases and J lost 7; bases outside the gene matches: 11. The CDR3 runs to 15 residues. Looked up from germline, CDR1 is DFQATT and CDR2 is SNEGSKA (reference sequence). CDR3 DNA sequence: TGCAGTGCTAGCCGCGGGAGGCGGGTGGATAATGAGCAGTTCTTC. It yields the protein CSASRGRRVDNEQFF.

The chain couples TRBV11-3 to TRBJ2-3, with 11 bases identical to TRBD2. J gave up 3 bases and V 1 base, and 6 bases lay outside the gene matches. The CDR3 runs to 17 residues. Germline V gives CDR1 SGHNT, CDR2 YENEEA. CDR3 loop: CASSLVAGGLRTDTQYF. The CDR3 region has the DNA TGTGCCAGCAGCTTAGTAGCGGGAGGGCTCCGTACAGATACGCAGTATTTT.

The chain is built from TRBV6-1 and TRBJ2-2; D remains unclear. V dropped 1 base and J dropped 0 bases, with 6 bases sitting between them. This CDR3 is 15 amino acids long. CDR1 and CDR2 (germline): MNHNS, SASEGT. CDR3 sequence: CASSEGPTNTGELFF. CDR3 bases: TGTGCCAGCAGTGAAGGGCCGACGAACACCGGGGAGCTGTTTTTT.

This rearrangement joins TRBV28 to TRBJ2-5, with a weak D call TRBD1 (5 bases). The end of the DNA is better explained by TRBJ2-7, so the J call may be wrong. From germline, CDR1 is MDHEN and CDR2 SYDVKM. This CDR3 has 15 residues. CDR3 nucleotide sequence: TGTGCCAGCAGTCCCCACAGGTCTATGGGCTACGAGCAGTACTTC. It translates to CASSPHRSMGYEQYF.

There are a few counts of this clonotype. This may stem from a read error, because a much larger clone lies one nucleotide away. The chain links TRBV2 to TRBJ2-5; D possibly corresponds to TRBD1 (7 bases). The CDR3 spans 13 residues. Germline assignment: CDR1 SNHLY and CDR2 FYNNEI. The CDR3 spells CAGGTVRQGTQYF. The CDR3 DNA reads TGTGCCGGGGGGACAGTACGACAAGGGACCCAGTACTTC.

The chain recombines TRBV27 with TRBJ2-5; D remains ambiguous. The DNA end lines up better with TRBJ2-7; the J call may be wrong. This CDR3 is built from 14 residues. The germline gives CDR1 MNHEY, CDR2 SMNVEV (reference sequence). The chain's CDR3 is CASKAAAIPYEQYF. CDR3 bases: TGTGCCAGCAAGGCGGCAGCTATCCCCTACGAGCAGTACTTC.

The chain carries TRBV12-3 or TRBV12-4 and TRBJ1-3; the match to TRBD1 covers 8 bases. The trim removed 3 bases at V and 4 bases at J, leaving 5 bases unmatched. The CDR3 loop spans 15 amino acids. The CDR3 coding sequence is TGTGCCAGCAGTTTTCCGGGACAGGCGGGAAACACCATATATTTT. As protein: CASSFPGQAGNTIYF.

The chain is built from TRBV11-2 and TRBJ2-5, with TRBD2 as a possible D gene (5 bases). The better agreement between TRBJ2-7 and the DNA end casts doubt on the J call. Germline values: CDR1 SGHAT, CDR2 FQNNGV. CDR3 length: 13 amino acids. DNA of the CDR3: TGTGCCAGCAGCCGGACTGCCTCCTACGAGCAGTACTTC. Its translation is CASSRTASYEQYF.